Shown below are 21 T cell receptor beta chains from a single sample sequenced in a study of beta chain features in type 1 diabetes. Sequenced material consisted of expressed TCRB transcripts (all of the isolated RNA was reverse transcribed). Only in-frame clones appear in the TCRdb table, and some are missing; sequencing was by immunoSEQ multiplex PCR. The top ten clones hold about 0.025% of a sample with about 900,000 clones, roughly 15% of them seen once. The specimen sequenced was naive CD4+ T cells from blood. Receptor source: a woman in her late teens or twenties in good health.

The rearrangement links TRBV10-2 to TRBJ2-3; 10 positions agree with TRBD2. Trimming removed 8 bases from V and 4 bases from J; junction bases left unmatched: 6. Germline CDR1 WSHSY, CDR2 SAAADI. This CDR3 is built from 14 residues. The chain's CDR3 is CASVSGRAADTQYF. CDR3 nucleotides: TGCGCCAGCGTGAGCGGGAGGGCCGCAGATACGCAGTATTTT.

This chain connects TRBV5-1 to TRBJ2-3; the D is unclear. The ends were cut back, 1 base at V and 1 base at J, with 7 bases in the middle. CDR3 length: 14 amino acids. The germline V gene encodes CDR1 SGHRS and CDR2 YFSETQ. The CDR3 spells CASSLNAGTDTQYF. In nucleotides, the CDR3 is TGCGCCAGCAGCTTGAACGCAGGCACAGATACGCAGTATTTT.

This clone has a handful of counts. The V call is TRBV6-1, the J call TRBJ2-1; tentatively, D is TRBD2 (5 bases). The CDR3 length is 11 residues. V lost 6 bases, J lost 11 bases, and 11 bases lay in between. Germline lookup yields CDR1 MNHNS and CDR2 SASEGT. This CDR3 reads CASRWTAKQFF. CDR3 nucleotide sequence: TGTGCCAGCAGATGGACTGCTAAGCAGTTCTTC.

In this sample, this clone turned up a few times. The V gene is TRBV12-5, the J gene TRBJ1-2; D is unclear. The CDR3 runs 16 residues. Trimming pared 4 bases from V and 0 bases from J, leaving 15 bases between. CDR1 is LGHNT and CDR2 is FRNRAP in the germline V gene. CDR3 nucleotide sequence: TGTGCTAGTGGTTATTCGGGCAGTCCCTCTAACTATGGCTACACCTTC. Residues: CASGYSGSPSNYGYTF.

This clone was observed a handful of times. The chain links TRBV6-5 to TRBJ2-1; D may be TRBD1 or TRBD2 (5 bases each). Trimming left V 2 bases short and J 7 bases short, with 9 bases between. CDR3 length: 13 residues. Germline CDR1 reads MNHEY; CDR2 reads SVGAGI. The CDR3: CASSYVEGNEQFF. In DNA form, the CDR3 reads TGTGCCAGCAGTTACGTAGAGGGGAATGAGCAGTTCTTC.

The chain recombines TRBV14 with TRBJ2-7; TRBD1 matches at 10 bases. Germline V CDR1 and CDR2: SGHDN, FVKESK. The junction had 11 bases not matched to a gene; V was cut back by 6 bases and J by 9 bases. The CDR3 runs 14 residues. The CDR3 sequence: CASRRTGGIYGQYF. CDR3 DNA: TGTGCCAGCAGACGGACAGGGGGAATTTATGGGCAGTACTTC.

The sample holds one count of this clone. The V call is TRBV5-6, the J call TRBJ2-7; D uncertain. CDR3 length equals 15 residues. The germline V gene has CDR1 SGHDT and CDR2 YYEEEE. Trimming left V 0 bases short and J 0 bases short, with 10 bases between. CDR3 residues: CASSLGRKGSYEQYF. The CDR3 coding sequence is TGTGCCAGCAGCTTGGGTAGGAAGGGCTCCTACGAGCAGTACTTC.

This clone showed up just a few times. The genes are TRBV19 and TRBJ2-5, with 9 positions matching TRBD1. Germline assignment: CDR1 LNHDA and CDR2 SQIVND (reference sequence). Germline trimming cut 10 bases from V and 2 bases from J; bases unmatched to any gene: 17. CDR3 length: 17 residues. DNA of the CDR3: TGTGCCACCCTCGGTCCAGGGACAGGGTCTCCACAAGAGACCCAGTACTTC. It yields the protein CATLGPGTGSPQETQYF. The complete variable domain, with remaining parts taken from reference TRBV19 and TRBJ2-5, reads DGGITQSPKYLFRKEGQNVTLSCEQNLNHDAMYWYRQDPGQGLRLIYYSQIVNDFQKGDIAEGYSVSREKKESFPLTVTSAQKNPTAFYLCATLGPGTGSPQETQYFGPGTRLLVL.

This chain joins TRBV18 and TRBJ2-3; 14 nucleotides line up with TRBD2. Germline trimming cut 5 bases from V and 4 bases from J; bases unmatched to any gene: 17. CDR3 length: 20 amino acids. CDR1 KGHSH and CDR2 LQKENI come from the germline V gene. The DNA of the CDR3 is TGTGCCAGCTCATCATTCTCCGGGACTAGCGGGAGAGGGGGGCCAGATACGCAGTATTTT. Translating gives CASSSFSGTSGRGGPDTQYF.

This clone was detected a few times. CDR3 loop: CASSVYRGSGELFF. CDR3 in DNA: TGTGCCAGCAGCGTCTACAGGGGGTCTGGGGAGCTGTTTTTT. This chain connects TRBV7-3 to TRBJ2-2; 8 bases match TRBD1. This CDR3 comprises 14 residues. Germline assignment: CDR1 SGHTA and CDR2 FQGTGA. V shed 5 bases and J 8 bases; nucleotides not matched to a gene: 7.

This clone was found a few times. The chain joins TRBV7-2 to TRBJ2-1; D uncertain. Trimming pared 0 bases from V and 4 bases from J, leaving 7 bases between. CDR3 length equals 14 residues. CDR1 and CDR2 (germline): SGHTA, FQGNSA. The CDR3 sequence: CASSLAPEYNEQFF. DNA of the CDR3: TGTGCCAGCAGCTTAGCGCCAGAATACAATGAGCAGTTCTTC.

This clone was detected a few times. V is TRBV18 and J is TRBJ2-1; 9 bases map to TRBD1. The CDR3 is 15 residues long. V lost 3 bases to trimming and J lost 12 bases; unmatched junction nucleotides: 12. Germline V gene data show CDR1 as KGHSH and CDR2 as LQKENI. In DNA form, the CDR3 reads TGTGCCAGCTCACCGAGCCGGGACAGGGTACATCGGCAGTTCTTC. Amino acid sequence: CASSPSRDRVHRQFF.

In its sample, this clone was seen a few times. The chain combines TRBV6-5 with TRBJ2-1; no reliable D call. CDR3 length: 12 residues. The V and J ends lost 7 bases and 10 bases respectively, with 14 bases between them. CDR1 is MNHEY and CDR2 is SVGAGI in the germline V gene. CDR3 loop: CASTLARWEQFF. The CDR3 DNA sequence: TGTGCCAGCACCTTAGCCCGATGGGAGCAGTTCTTC.

The CDR3 loop reads CASTGISYEQYF. The CDR3 DNA reads TGTGCCAGCACAGGGATCTCCTACGAGCAGTACTTC. V gene TRBV6-5 combines with J gene TRBJ2-7; a possible D gene is TRBD1 (5 bases). Germline V CDR1 and CDR2: MNHEY, SVGAGI. This CDR3 comprises 12 residues. V dropped 7 bases and J dropped 0 bases, with 7 bases sitting between them.

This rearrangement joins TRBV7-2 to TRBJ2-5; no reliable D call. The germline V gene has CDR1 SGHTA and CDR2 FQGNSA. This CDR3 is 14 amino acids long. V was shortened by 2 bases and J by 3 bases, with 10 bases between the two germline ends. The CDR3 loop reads CASSLFGKEETQYF. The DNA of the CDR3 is TGTGCCAGCAGCTTATTCGGAAAAGAAGAGACCCAGTACTTC.

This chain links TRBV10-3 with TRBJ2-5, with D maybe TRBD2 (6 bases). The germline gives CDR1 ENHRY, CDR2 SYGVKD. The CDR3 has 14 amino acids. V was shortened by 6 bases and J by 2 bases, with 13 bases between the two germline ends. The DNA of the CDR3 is TGTGCCATCAGGAGAGGGACTGCACAAGAGACCCAGTACTTC. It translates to CAIRRGTAQETQYF.

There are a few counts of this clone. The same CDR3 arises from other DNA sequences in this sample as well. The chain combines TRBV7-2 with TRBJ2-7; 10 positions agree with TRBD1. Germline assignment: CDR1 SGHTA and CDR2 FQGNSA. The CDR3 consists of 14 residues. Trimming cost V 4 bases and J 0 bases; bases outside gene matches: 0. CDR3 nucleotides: TGTGCCAGCAGCTGGGACAGGGGCTCCTACGAGCAGTACTTC. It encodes CASSWDRGSYEQYF.

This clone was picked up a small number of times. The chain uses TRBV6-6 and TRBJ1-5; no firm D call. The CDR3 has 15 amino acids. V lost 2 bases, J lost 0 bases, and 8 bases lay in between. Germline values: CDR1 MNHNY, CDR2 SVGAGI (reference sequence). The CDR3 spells CASSYKGDSNQPQHF. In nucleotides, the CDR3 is TGTGCCAGCAGTTACAAGGGCGATAGCAATCAGCCCCAGCATTTT.

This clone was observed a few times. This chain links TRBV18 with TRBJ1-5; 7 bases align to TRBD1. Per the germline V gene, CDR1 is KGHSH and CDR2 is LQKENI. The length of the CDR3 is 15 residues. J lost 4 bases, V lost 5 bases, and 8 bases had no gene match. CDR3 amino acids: CASSVGGGQNQPQHF. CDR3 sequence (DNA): TGTGCCAGCTCAGTCGGAGGGGGACAGAATCAGCCCCAGCATTTT.

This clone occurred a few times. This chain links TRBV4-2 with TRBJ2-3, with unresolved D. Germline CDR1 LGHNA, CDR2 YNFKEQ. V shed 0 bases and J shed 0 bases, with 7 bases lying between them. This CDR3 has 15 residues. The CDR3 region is CASSQELLSTDTQYF. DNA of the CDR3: TGTGCCAGCAGCCAAGAACTACTTAGCACAGATACGCAGTATTTT.

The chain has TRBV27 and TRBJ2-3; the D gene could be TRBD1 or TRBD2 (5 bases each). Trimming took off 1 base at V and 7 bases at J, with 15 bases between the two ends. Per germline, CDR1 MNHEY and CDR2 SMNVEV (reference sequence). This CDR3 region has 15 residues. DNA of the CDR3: TGTGCCAGCAGTTTATTGGCGGGTACAGGATATACGCAGTATTTT. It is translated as CASSLLAGTGYTQYF.